This TCR beta chain is from a study of cytomegalovirus exposure and HLA in healthy donors. Study outcomes and limitations: Roughly uniform sequencing depth across donors was assumed, possibly incorrectly. Among TCR beta chains, those listed as cytomegalovirus-associated numbered approximately 150.

The PCR contained 60 Vbeta and 13 Jbeta primers. Assay used: immunoSEQ multiplex PCR; TCRdb lists only in-frame clones, some missing. Of 150,000 to 200,000 clones listed, roughly four fifths were seen once; the top ten hold around 5%. Comments on this clone: Its specificity is not known.

Healthy bone marrow donors formed the donor group. Sequences were obtained from PBMCs. The receptor was derived from a man between 18 and 35 years old in good health and CMV-seronegative.

The CDR3 DNA reads as TGTGCCAGTGCTCAGGTATCCGACTCCTACGAGCAGTACTTC. Its translation is CASAQVSDSYEQYF. The chain joins TRBV19 to TRBJ2-7, with D hard to call. The CDR3 runs 14 residues. Germline CDR1 and CDR2: LNHDA and SQIVND (reference sequence). Trimming stripped 8 bases from V and 0 bases from J, with 14 bases between.